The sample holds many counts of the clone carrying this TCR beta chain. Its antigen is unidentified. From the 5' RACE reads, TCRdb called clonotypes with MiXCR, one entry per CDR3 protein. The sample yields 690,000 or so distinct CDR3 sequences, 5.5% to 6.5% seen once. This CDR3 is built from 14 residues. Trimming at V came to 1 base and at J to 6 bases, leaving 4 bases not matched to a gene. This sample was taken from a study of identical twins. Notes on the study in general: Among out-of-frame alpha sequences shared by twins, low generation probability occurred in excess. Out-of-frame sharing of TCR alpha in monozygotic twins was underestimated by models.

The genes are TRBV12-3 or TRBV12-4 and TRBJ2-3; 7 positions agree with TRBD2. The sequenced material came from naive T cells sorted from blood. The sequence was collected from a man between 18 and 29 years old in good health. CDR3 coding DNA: TGTGCCAGCAGTTTAGTTGCGGGAGAGGATACGCAGTATTTT. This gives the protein CASSLVAGEDTQYF.